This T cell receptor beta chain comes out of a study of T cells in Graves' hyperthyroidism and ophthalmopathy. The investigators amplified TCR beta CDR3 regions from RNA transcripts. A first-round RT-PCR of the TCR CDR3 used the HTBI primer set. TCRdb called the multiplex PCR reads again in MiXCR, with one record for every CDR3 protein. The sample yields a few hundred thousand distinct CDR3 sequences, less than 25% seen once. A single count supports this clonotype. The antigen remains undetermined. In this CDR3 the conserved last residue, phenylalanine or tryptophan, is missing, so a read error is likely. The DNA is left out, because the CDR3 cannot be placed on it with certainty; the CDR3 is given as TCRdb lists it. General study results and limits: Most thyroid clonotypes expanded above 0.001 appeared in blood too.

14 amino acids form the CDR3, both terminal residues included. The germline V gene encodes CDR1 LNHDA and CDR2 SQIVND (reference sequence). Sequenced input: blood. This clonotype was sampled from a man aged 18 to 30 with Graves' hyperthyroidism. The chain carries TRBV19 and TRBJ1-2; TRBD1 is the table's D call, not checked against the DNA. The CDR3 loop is CASSLAGGGYGYTL.